The text below deals with one T cell receptor beta chain. This sample is drawn from a study of type 1 and type 2 diabetes patients. PCR was run on genomic DNA. A primer set of 30 forward and 13 reverse primers amplified the CDR3. TCRdb called the multiplex PCR reads again in MiXCR, with one record for every CDR3 protein. The table has fewer than 350,000 distinct CDR3 sequences, 47% seen once; the top ten hold roughly 15%. CDR1 is SNHLY, CDR2 FYNNEI, per germline. The CDR3 is 15 residues long. J gave up 7 bases and V 6 bases, and 9 bases lay outside the gene matches. This chain uses TRBV2 with TRBJ1-5, with TRBD1 identical over 10 bases. The material sequenced was peripheral blood mononuclear cells (PBMCs). This sequence was found in a man younger than 35 with type 2 diabetes. CDR3 loop: CASSPGQGWGQPQHF. The CDR3 DNA reads TGTGCCAGCAGCCCGGGACAGGGGTGGGGACAGCCCCAGCATTTT.